The clone carrying this TCR beta chain has only a few counts. Its antigen is as yet unknown. This entry is derived from a study of blood T cells in healthy people across ages. General study results and limits: Naive CD4+ cells and diversity were both higher in long-lived donors than in aged donors.

V gave up 6 bases and J gave up 1 base, with 12 bases separating them. CDR1 is LGHNA, CDR2 YSLEER, per germline. The CDR3 is made up of 15 amino acids. A sample-barcoded 5' primer and a J-beta primer mix were used in a second PCR of roughly 7 to 12 cycles. TCRdb re-analysed the 5' RACE reads in MiXCR, keeping a single row per CDR3 protein. The sample includes about 1.5 million distinct CDR3 sequences, roughly 43% of them seen just once. The chain is built from TRBV4-3 and TRBJ2-2; no clear D gene. This TCR was recovered from a woman in her late teens or twenties in good health. Sequenced sample: blood. CDR3 in amino acids: CASRPGIRNTGELFF. DNA for the CDR3: TGCGCCAGCAGACCCGGAATACGGAACACCGGGGAGCTGTTTTTT.